The TCR beta chain under discussion was sequenced for a study of blood T cell repertoires in COVID-19. Across the whole study: Donors in the United States, Italy and Spain gave samples during acute or convalescent COVID-19.

The method was immunoSEQ multiplex PCR; TCRdb's version includes in-frame clones alone and lacks a portion of them. The data show some 340,000 clones, 80% to 85% seen once. From germline, CDR1 is SGHNT and CDR2 YYREEE (reference sequence). This CDR3 has 15 amino acids. The ends lost 4 bases at V and 8 bases at J; junction bases unmatched: 10. Sequenced: PBMCs or T cells enriched from blood (not recorded which). The TCR sequence derives from a woman in her fifties or sixties who had recovered from COVID-19. The chain combines TRBV5-4 with TRBJ1-3, with 9 bases matching TRBD1. The CDR3 DNA reads TGTGCCAGCAGCCTGGGGACAGGGAAAAAGGACACCATATATTTT. Translating gives CASSLGTGKKDTIYF.